The 32 T cell receptor beta chains below come from one sample, sequenced in a study of T cell changes during pregnancy in multiple sclerosis. The assay was immunoSEQ multiplex PCR, and TCRdb's table has in-frame clones only and misses some. The sample carries some 29,000 clones, about nine tenths recorded once. The material was CD8+ T cells from peripheral blood mononuclear cells, obtained in the second trimester of pregnancy. The source is a female donor in good health, enrolled as a control in a pregnancy study.

J is TRBJ2-7 and V is TRBV4-3; 8 bases line up with TRBD1. Per the germline V gene, CDR1 is LGHNA and CDR2 is YSLEER. The CDR3 sequence is 13 residues long. With V trimmed by 5 bases and J by 4 bases, 4 bases remained unmatched. CDR3 sequence (DNA): TGCGCCAGCAGCTCCAGGGGGCGGTACGAGCAGTACTTC. It encodes CASSSRGRYEQYF.

This chain joins TRBV27 and TRBJ1-1; 9 nucleotides align to TRBD1. This CDR3 has 14 amino acids. Per the germline V gene, CDR1 is MNHEY and CDR2 is SMNVEV (reference sequence). The junction had 7 bases not matched to a gene; V was cut back by 8 bases and J by 3 bases. The CDR3 DNA follows: TGTGCCAGCGGGTCCGGGACAGGGTACACTGAAGCTTTCTTT. Translating it yields CASGSGTGYTEAFF.

This chain joins TRBV4-1 and TRBJ2-1, with TRBD1 matching over 9 bases. This CDR3 comprises 16 residues. CDR1 and CDR2 (germline): MGHRA, YSYEKL. J gave up 3 bases and V 1 base, and 4 bases lay outside the gene matches. Written as DNA, the CDR3 is TGCGCCAGCAGCCAAGTCGGGACAGGGATCTACAATGAGCAGTTCTTC. Amino acid sequence: CASSQVGTGIYNEQFF.

This clone was recorded once. The V call is TRBV11-3, the J call TRBJ2-2; possibly TRBD2 for D (7 bases). The germline V and J ends were trimmed by 5 bases and 4 bases, with 11 bases remaining between them. CDR1 and CDR2 (germline): SGHNT, YENEEA. The CDR3 has 14 amino acids. The CDR3 region has the DNA TGTGCCAGCAGCCCCCGGGGGGCCACCGGGGAGCTGTTTTTT. Translation: CASSPRGATGELFF.

The rearrangement links TRBV27 to TRBJ2-7; D perhaps matches TRBD1 (5 bases). Germline CDR1 MNHEY, CDR2 SMNVEV (reference sequence). Trimming stripped 2 bases from V and 6 bases from J, with 17 bases between. The CDR3 sequence is 15 residues long. CDR3 sequence reads: CASSLVAGAFGEQYF. CDR3 coding DNA: TGTGCCAGCAGTTTAGTGGCTGGGGCTTTCGGCGAGCAGTACTTC.

CDR3 in amino acids: CASSPGQGMNTEAFF. The CDR3 DNA reads as TGTGCCAGCAGCCCGGGACAGGGGATGAACACTGAAGCTTTCTTT. The chain recombines TRBV7-9 with TRBJ1-1; 10 bases fit TRBD1. The junction had 3 bases not matched to a gene; V was cut back by 5 bases and J by 0 bases. The germline CDR1 and CDR2 sequences are SEHNR and FQNEAQ (reference sequence). This CDR3 spans 15 amino acids.

The rearrangement links TRBV4-3 to TRBJ1-4; D possibly corresponds to TRBD1 (6 bases). Trimming left V 4 bases short and J 2 bases short, with 8 bases between. Germline lookup yields CDR1 LGHNA and CDR2 YSLEER. The CDR3 runs to 14 residues. DNA of the CDR3: TGCGCCAGCAGCCGGGACACTACTAATGAAAAACTGTTTTTT. This translates into CASSRDTTNEKLFF.

This chain links TRBV4-2 with TRBJ1-2; TRBD1 agrees at 7 bases. The trim removed 4 bases at V and 6 bases at J, leaving 11 bases unmatched. Germline V gene sequence: CDR1 LGHNA, CDR2 YNFKEQ. This CDR3 has 15 residues. DNA for the CDR3: TGTGCCAGCAGCCGCCCAGACAGGGAAGCGCATGGCTACACCTTC. This encodes CASSRPDREAHGYTF.

V gene TRBV7-2 combines with J gene TRBJ2-3, with 8 nucleotides matching TRBD1. V lost 5 bases to trimming and J lost 5 bases; unmatched junction nucleotides: 15. The CDR3 length is 17 residues. Per the germline V gene, CDR1 is SGHTA and CDR2 is FQGNSA. The CDR3 DNA follows: TGTGCCAGCAGCCACCTCCTCACAGGGGGTCTGGGAGATACGCAGTATTTT. Protein: CASSHLLTGGLGDTQYF.

The rearrangement joins TRBV7-6 to TRBJ1-1; unclear D gene. The CDR3 extends over 12 amino acids. CDR1 and CDR2 from the germline V gene are SGHVS and FNYEAQ. V gave up 8 bases and J gave up 1 base, with 8 bases separating them. CDR3: CASYMANTEAFF. CDR3 bases: TGTGCCAGCTATATGGCGAACACTGAAGCTTTCTTT. Drawing the rest from reference TRBV7-6 and TRBJ1-1, the complete variable domain is GAGVSQSPRYKVTKRGQDVALRCDPISGHVSLYWYRQALGQGPEFLTYFNYEAQQDKSGLPNDRFSAERPEGSISTLTIQRTEQRDSAMYRCASYMANTEAFFGQGTRLTVV.

This rearrangement joins TRBV6-1 to TRBJ2-7; D perhaps matches TRBD2 (5 bases). The CDR3 is 13 residues long. Germline loops: CDR1 MNHNS, CDR2 SASEGT. Trimming removed 6 bases from V and 2 bases from J, with 11 bases in between. CDR3 in amino acids: CASRPGVTYEQYF. In DNA form, the CDR3 reads TGTGCCAGCAGACCCGGGGTCACCTACGAGCAGTACTTC.

This sequence joins TRBV4-3 and TRBJ2-7; possible D gene TRBD1, 6 bases. Trimming shortened V by 0 bases and J by 2 bases, and 11 bases separated the two germline ends. The V gene's germline CDR1 is LGHNA and CDR2 YSLEER. The CDR3 runs to 15 residues. The CDR3 DNA follows: TGCGCCAGCAGCCAAGACCGCTCAGGGGCCTACGAGCAGTACTTC. This translates into CASSQDRSGAYEQYF.

The chain couples TRBV7-8 to TRBJ1-5; D perhaps matches TRBD1 (6 bases). The V end was cut by 4 bases, the J end by 0 bases, with 10 bases between. This CDR3 has 15 residues. The germline CDR1 and CDR2 sequences are SGHVS and FQNEAQ. CDR3 sequence reads: CASSSEDSSNQPQHF. The CDR3 DNA follows: TGTGCCAGCAGCTCAGAGGACAGTAGCAATCAGCCCCAGCATTTT.

CDR3 in amino acids: CASSGGTDSDYPGNTIYF. In DNA form, the CDR3 reads TGTGCCAGCAGCGGTGGGACAGATAGTGACTACCCTGGAAACACCATATATTTT. The V gene is TRBV5-8, the J gene TRBJ1-3; 7 nucleotides match TRBD1. In germline, CDR1 is SGHTS, CDR2 YDEGEE. CDR3 length equals 18 residues. V was clipped by 4 bases and J by 2 bases; unmatched bases: 15.

V gene TRBV6-1 combines with J gene TRBJ2-7; no reliable D call. This CDR3 comprises 15 residues. Trimming shortened V by 3 bases and J by 0 bases, and 12 bases separated the two germline ends. Germline V lookup: CDR1 MNHNS, CDR2 SASEGT. CDR3: CASSDGLTTSYEQYF. The CDR3 coding sequence is TGTGCCAGCAGTGATGGGCTTACCACCTCCTACGAGCAGTACTTC.

V is TRBV11-3 and J is TRBJ1-2; D gene ambiguous. With 5 bases removed from V and 2 bases from J, the gap between germline ends came to 9 bases. The CDR3 sequence is 13 residues long. Germline V CDR1 and CDR2: SGHNT, YENEEA. The CDR3 loop reads CASSLRRNYGYTF. CDR3 in DNA: TGTGCCAGCAGCCTCAGGAGGAACTATGGCTACACCTTC.

The chain employs TRBV4-3 and TRBJ2-1, with 9 bases aligning to TRBD2. Looked up from germline, CDR1 is LGHNA and CDR2 is YSLEER. J gave up 4 bases and V 0 bases, and 4 bases lay outside the gene matches. CDR3 length: 16 residues. CDR3 loop: CASSQDGTSRYNEQFF. CDR3 nucleotides: TGCGCCAGCAGCCAAGACGGGACTAGCCGTTACAATGAGCAGTTCTTC.

The chain carries TRBV27 and TRBJ2-1; D gene unclear. Trimming cost V 6 bases and J 5 bases, with 5 bases left between them. CDR3 length equals 11 residues. Germline V gives CDR1 MNHEY, CDR2 SMNVEV (reference sequence). The CDR3: CASSQNNEQFF. DNA of the CDR3: TGTGCCAGCAGCCAAAACAATGAGCAGTTCTTC.

The V and J genes are TRBV4-3 and TRBJ2-7; no definite D call. The CDR3 is 15 residues long. CDR1 is LGHNA and CDR2 is YSLEER in the germline V gene. Deletions cut 1 base from V and 3 bases from J, with 13 bases between. In DNA, the CDR3 is TGCGCCAGCAGCCAAGCTTCGACTCCTGGCTACGAGCAGTACTTC. Translated: CASSQASTPGYEQYF.

V is TRBV6-5 and J is TRBJ1-3; no reliable D call. This CDR3 region has 15 residues. Trimming took off 2 bases at V and 0 bases at J, with 8 bases between the two ends. In germline, CDR1 is MNHEY, CDR2 SVGAGI. In nucleotides, the CDR3 is TGTGCCAGCAGTTACCTCTCTAGCTCTGGAAACACCATATATTTT. As protein: CASSYLSSSGNTIYF.

This chain joins TRBV7-2 and TRBJ2-1, with TRBD2 identical over 15 bases. V shed 5 bases and J 10 bases; nucleotides not matched to a gene: 6. Germline CDR1 reads SGHTA; CDR2 reads FQGNSA. This CDR3 is built from 15 residues. The CDR3 is CASSGTSGGSGEQFF. The CDR3 nucleotides are TGTGCCAGCAGCGGGACTAGCGGGGGGAGCGGGGAGCAGTTCTTC.

In its sample, this clone ranks as large. This chain uses TRBV19 with TRBJ1-1; D may be TRBD1 (6 bases). From germline, CDR1 is LNHDA and CDR2 SQIVND (reference sequence). V lost 6 bases, J lost 7 bases, and 15 bases lay in between. The CDR3 covers 13 residues. The CDR3 loop reads CASRLDRRLEAFF. In DNA form, the CDR3 reads TGTGCCAGTAGGCTAGACAGGCGGCTTGAAGCTTTCTTT.

The chain is built from TRBV15 and TRBJ1-1, with D perhaps TRBD1 (5 bases). Trimming pared 3 bases from V and 9 bases from J, leaving 20 bases between. The CDR3 consists of 15 residues. Germline V lookup: CDR1 LNHNV, CDR2 YYDKDF (reference sequence). The CDR3 reads CATSSGRGRGIQAFF. Here the CDR3 DNA reads TGTGCCACCAGCAGCGGAAGAGGTCGGGGGATTCAAGCTTTCTTT. Variable domain in full (rest from reference TRBV15 and TRBJ1-1): DAMVIQNPRYQVTQFGKPVTLSCSQTLNHNVMYWYQQKSSQAPKLLFHYYDKDFNNEADTPDNFQSRRPNTSFCFLDIRSPGLGDTAMYLCATSSGRGRGIQAFFGQGTRLTVV.

The chain links TRBV19 to TRBJ2-1; 10 bases fit TRBD1. V gave up 5 bases and J gave up 8 bases; unmatched junction bases: 15. The CDR3 is 17 residues long. Germline lookup yields CDR1 LNHDA and CDR2 SQIVND (reference sequence). CDR3 DNA: TGTGCCAGTAGTCCCGCCGGGACAGGGGCCGCCGGTGATGAGCAGTTCTTC. Translation gives CASSPAGTGAAGDEQFF.

This chain uses TRBV9 with TRBJ2-3; 13 nucleotides agree with TRBD2. Germline lookup yields CDR1 SGDLS and CDR2 YYNGEE. This CDR3 is built from 17 residues. Germline trimming cut 1 base from V and 4 bases from J; bases unmatched to any gene: 6. The CDR3 here is CASSVTKGLAGADTQYF. Here the CDR3 DNA reads TGTGCCAGCAGCGTAACGAAAGGACTAGCGGGGGCAGATACGCAGTATTTT.

This sequence joins TRBV7-9 and TRBJ1-2; a possible D gene is TRBD1 (5 bases). Germline CDR1 and CDR2: SEHNR and FQNEAQ (reference sequence). With 4 bases removed from V and 3 bases from J, the gap between germline ends came to 15 bases. The CDR3 runs 15 residues. CDR3 loop: CASSYAGGEDYGYTF. The CDR3 DNA reads as TGTGCCAGCAGCTACGCGGGGGGAGAAGACTATGGCTACACCTTC.

The chain combines TRBV5-5 with TRBJ2-3; 8 nucleotides line up with TRBD2. Germline-derived CDR1 and CDR2 are SGHKS and YYEKEE (reference sequence). Losses at the gene ends were 2 bases for V and 3 bases for J; bases not matched to a gene: 5. This CDR3 is built from 15 residues. The CDR3 sequence: CASSLRPGGTDTQYF. The CDR3 coding sequence is TGTGCCAGCAGCTTACGGCCGGGGGGGACAGATACGCAGTATTTT.

The table lists this clone with a count of one. The chain links TRBV7-8 to TRBJ2-3, with D maybe TRBD1 (6 bases). The CDR3 sequence is 17 residues long. V was shortened by 1 base and J by 1 base, with 15 bases between the two germline ends. Looked up from germline, CDR1 is SGHVS and CDR2 is FQNEAQ. CDR3 bases: TGTGCCAGCAGCTTAGAGTCCAGGGGTTGGGGCACAGATACGCAGTATTTT. Amino acids: CASSLESRGWGTDTQYF.

The chain combines TRBV7-9 with TRBJ2-1; 9 bases line up with TRBD2. This CDR3 has 14 residues. CDR1 is SEHNR and CDR2 is FQNEAQ in the germline V gene (reference sequence). Losses at the gene ends were 5 bases for V and 15 bases for J; bases not matched to a gene: 14. The CDR3 spells CASSREGLAYDPFF. The DNA for the CDR3 is TGTGCCAGCAGCCGGGAGGGACTAGCATATGACCCGTTCTTC.

The gene calls are TRBV5-1 and TRBJ2-7; 10 nucleotides line up with TRBD2. V dropped 4 bases and J dropped 4; count of bases not matched to a gene: 8. The germline V gene encodes CDR1 SGHRS and CDR2 YFSETQ. The CDR3 has 15 residues. CDR3: CASSPSSGGQYEQYF. The CDR3 DNA is TGCGCCAGCAGCCCCTCTAGCGGGGGCCAGTACGAGCAGTACTTC.

This clone has just one count. V is TRBV30 and J is TRBJ2-5; 9 nucleotides agree with TRBD1. Germline CDR1 reads GTSNPN; CDR2 reads SVGIG (reference sequence). Germline trimming cut 2 bases from V and 3 bases from J; bases unmatched to any gene: 4. This CDR3 is built from 14 residues. The CDR3 loop reads CAWSPWTGEETQYF. The DNA for the CDR3 is TGTGCCTGGAGTCCTTGGACAGGGGAAGAGACCCAGTACTTC. Supplemented by reference TRBV30 and TRBJ2-5, the full variable domain reads SQTIHQWPATLVQPVGSPLSLECTVEGTSNPNLYWYRQAAGRGLQLLFYSVGIGQISSEVPQNLSASRPQDRQFILSSKKLLLSDSGFYLCAWSPWTGEETQYFGPGTRLLVL.

The chain is built from TRBV5-4 and TRBJ1-1, with D perhaps matching TRBD1 (6 bases). Trimming pared 4 bases from V and 1 base from J, leaving 11 bases between. The germline V gene has CDR1 SGHNT and CDR2 YYREEE (reference sequence). This CDR3 has 14 residues. The CDR3 loop is CASSPTGRNTEAFF. The CDR3, as DNA: TGTGCCAGCAGCCCGACAGGACGGAACACTGAAGCTTTCTTT.